One sample yielded the 26 T cell receptor beta chains listed below, sequenced in a study of blood T cell repertoires in COVID-19. TCRdb keeps only in-frame clones here, not all; method: immunoSEQ multiplex PCR. The sample consists of roughly 80,000 clones, about four fifths of them appearing once. What was sequenced was peripheral blood. These receptors came from a man aged 80 or over with acute or convalescent COVID-19.

Only a few counts were recorded for this clone. This chain connects TRBV5-5 to TRBJ1-1; 8 nucleotides agree with TRBD1. Looked up from germline, CDR1 is SGHKS and CDR2 is YYEKEE (reference sequence). The ends lost 4 bases at V and 6 bases at J; junction bases unmatched: 17. This CDR3 spans 17 amino acids. The CDR3 loop reads CASSRGQAGLLGSEAFF. The DNA of the CDR3 is TGTGCCAGCAGCAGGGGACAGGCTGGTCTTTTGGGGTCTGAAGCTTTCTTT.

This CDR3 is CASSPGTFYEQYF. CDR3 DNA sequence: TGTGCCAGCAGCCCCGGGACATTTTACGAGCAGTACTTC. This chain joins TRBV7-2 and TRBJ2-7; tentative D call: TRBD1 (6 bases). The CDR3 contains 13 residues. V was pared by 5 bases and J by 4 bases, with 12 bases between. Germline V gives CDR1 SGHTA, CDR2 FQGNSA.

The chain employs TRBV5-1 and TRBJ1-3; 7 bases agree with TRBD1. This CDR3 contains 12 residues. V lost 8 bases to trimming and J lost 8 bases; unmatched junction nucleotides: 7. Germline V CDR1 and CDR2: SGHRS, YFSETQ. The CDR3 DNA reads as TGCGCCAGGGGGTCACAGGGGTACACCATATATTTT. Translated, it gives CARGSQGYTIYF.

This rearrangement joins TRBV19 to TRBJ1-1; 8 nucleotides agree with TRBD1. Germline CDR1 is LNHDA and CDR2 is SQIVND (reference sequence). This CDR3 spans 15 amino acids. The J segment lost 1 base and the V segment lost 1 base, leaving 2 bases of the junction unmatched. The CDR3 nucleotides read TGTGCCAGTAGTATAGTTACAGGGGGGAACACTGAAGCTTTCTTT. Translated, it gives CASSIVTGGNTEAFF.

This chain joins TRBV15 and TRBJ2-3; maybe TRBD1 (6 bases). This CDR3 has 16 amino acids. Germline V gives CDR1 LNHNV, CDR2 YYDKDF (reference sequence). Trimming pared 2 bases from V and 7 bases from J, leaving 19 bases between. The CDR3 spells CATSRTNDRKLNTQYF. As DNA, the CDR3 is TGTGCCACCAGCAGAACTAATGACAGGAAGTTGAATACGCAGTATTTT.

This rearrangement joins TRBV9 to TRBJ2-2; TRBD2 aligns across 10 bases. The CDR3 covers 16 residues. Trimming removed 4 bases from V and 1 base from J; junction bases left unmatched: 4. Germline CDR1 is SGDLS and CDR2 is YYNGEE. This CDR3 is CASSSRTSGNTGELFF. DNA of the CDR3: TGTGCCAGCAGCTCCCGGACTAGCGGGAACACCGGGGAGCTGTTTTTT.

V usage is TRBV19 and J usage is TRBJ1-4, with D maybe TRBD1 (5 bases). This CDR3 contains 15 residues. From germline, CDR1 is LNHDA and CDR2 SQIVND (reference sequence). Trimming cost V 1 base and J 3 bases, with 9 bases left between them. CDR3 sequence: CASSIGRASNEKLFF. In nucleotides, the CDR3 is TGTGCCAGTAGTATAGGCAGGGCGTCTAATGAAAAACTGTTTTTT.

In its sample, this clone was seen a few times. This chain links TRBV5-8 with TRBJ2-5; 11 nucleotides line up with TRBD2. V was pared by 1 base and J by 6 bases, with 11 bases of the junction left unmatched. CDR1 SGHTS and CDR2 YDEGEE come from the germline V gene. This CDR3 has 17 amino acids. The CDR3 here is CASSLWLAGGTPKTQYF. CDR3 DNA sequence: TGTGCCAGCAGCTTGTGGCTAGCGGGGGGTACGCCGAAGACCCAGTACTTC.

The J gene is TRBJ1-3, the V gene TRBV6-1; perhaps TRBD1 as D (6 bases). Germline V gene data show CDR1 as MNHNS and CDR2 as SASEGT. The CDR3 loop spans 18 amino acids. V lost 3 bases and J 0 bases, leaving 18 bases between the germline ends. CDR3 sequence: CASSDTAWTVGSGNTIYF. CDR3 nucleotide sequence: TGTGCCAGCAGTGATACGGCCTGGACAGTAGGCTCTGGAAACACCATATATTTT.

This clone was found once. This may be a read error, as it is one base from a much larger clone. This sample includes further DNA sequences coding for the same CDR3. This chain uses TRBV29-1 with TRBJ1-5, with 7 bases lining up with TRBD1. Germline V gene lookup returns CDR1 SQVTM and CDR2 ANQGSEA. There are 13 residues in the CDR3. Trimming at V came to 6 bases and at J to 4 bases, leaving 6 bases not matched to a gene. CDR3 protein: CSVSGTENQPQHF. The CDR3 nucleotides are TGCAGCGTCTCCGGGACAGAAAATCAGCCCCAGCATTTT.

This rearrangement joins TRBV10-2 to TRBJ2-7; 12 positions agree with TRBD1. The CDR3 covers 15 residues. The V segment lost 6 bases and the J segment 4 bases; nucleotides outside the gene matches: 7. Germline lookup yields CDR1 WSHSY and CDR2 SAAADI. The CDR3 DNA sequence: TGCGCCAGCAGAGAAGGGACAGGGGGCGATTACGAGCAGTACTTC. Its translation is CASREGTGGDYEQYF.

J is TRBJ1-2 and V is TRBV12-2; TRBD1, the table's D call, was not compared with the DNA. TRBV12-2 is termed a pseudogene. The CDR3 length is 19 residues. The CDR3 DNA sequence: TGTGCAAGTCGCCCCCCTCCCGGGAACAGGGGGGGGGATAACTATGGCTACACCTTC. Translation: CASRPPPGNRGGDNYGYTF.

The J gene is TRBJ1-2, the V gene TRBV24-1, with 9 nucleotides matching TRBD1. V shed 2 bases and J 8 bases; nucleotides not matched to a gene: 5. Germline assignment: CDR1 KGHDR and CDR2 SFDVKD. The CDR3 contains 14 residues. CDR3 nucleotide sequence: TGTGCCACCAGTGATTCCGGGACAGGGAACGGCTACACCTTC. Residues: CATSDSGTGNGYTF.

The chain employs TRBV29-1 and TRBJ1-2; weak D call: TRBD1 (6 bases). This CDR3 has 12 residues. V shed 4 bases and J shed 7 bases, with 13 bases lying between them. Germline V gene data show CDR1 as SQVTM and CDR2 as ANQGSEA. The CDR3 DNA is TGCAGCGTTGCAAAGGGGGAGAGTGGCTACACCTTC. It yields the protein CSVAKGESGYTF.

The rearrangement links TRBV18 to TRBJ2-1, with a weak D call TRBD1 (5 bases). The CDR3 consists of 14 residues. Germline CDR1 and CDR2: KGHSH and LQKENI. V lost 5 bases and J 1 base, leaving 9 bases between the germline ends. CDR3 amino acids: CASSDQGSYNEQFF. The CDR3, as DNA: TGTGCCAGCTCAGACCAGGGTTCCTACAATGAGCAGTTCTTC.

This rearrangement joins TRBV3-1 (or the pseudogene TRBV3-2) to TRBJ2-2, with 8 bases identical to TRBD1. The V segment lost 8 bases and the J segment 4 bases; nucleotides outside the gene matches: 9. The CDR3 is 15 residues long. CDR1 and CDR2 (germline): LGHDT, YNNKEL (reference sequence). This chain's CDR3 is CASRRTGTGTGELFF. DNA for the CDR3: TGTGCCAGCCGGAGGACAGGGACTGGCACCGGGGAGCTGTTTTTT.

V and J are TRBV3-1 (or the pseudogene TRBV3-2) and TRBJ2-4; TRBD1 might be the D (6 bases). Germline V gene sequence: CDR1 LGHDT, CDR2 YNNKEL (reference sequence). CDR3 length equals 15 residues. Trimming took off 1 base at V and 9 bases at J, with 16 bases between the two ends. The CDR3 here is CASSQVGRGITIQYF. Written as DNA, the CDR3 is TGTGCCAGCAGCCAAGTCGGCAGGGGAATAACCATTCAGTACTTC.

The CDR3 loop is CASSPHRVDNQPQHF. The CDR3 region has the DNA TGTGCCAGCAGCCCCCACAGGGTAGACAATCAGCCCCAGCATTTT. The chain uses TRBV21-1 and TRBJ1-5; the table calls TRBD1, which could not be checked here. TRBV21-1 is a listed pseudogene. The CDR3 sequence is 15 residues long.

The chain carries TRBV12-5 and TRBJ1-1; D is ambiguous. Germline V gene sequence: CDR1 LGHNT, CDR2 FRNRAP. This CDR3 is built from 13 residues. The V and J ends lost 3 bases and 0 bases respectively, with 5 bases between them. CDR3 residues: CASGLSVNTEAFF. The CDR3 bases are TGTGCTAGTGGTTTATCCGTGAACACTGAAGCTTTCTTT.

CDR3 sequence reads: CASSPPGLSDSYEQYF. CDR3 in DNA: TGTGCCAGCAGCCCGCCCGGACTCTCAGACTCCTACGAGCAGTACTTC. The chain is built from TRBV7-9 and TRBJ2-7, with D possibly being TRBD2 (5 bases). The V end was cut by 5 bases, the J end by 0 bases, with 17 bases between. The CDR3 sequence is 16 residues long. Germline V gene data show CDR1 as SEHNR and CDR2 as FQNEAQ (reference sequence).

V is TRBV11-3 and J is TRBJ2-5, with 8 positions matching TRBD2. Germline V gene lookup returns CDR1 SGHNT and CDR2 YENEEA. The CDR3 extends over 14 amino acids. Unmatched junction bases numbered 10, after V lost 5 bases and J lost 8 bases. CDR3 nucleotide sequence: TGTGCCAGCAGCCTCGGGGGGGGCCAGAGAACCCAGTACTTC. Protein product: CASSLGGGQRTQYF.

The chain joins TRBV27 to TRBJ1-2; the D gene is possibly TRBD1 (6 bases). The germline gives CDR1 MNHEY, CDR2 SMNVEV (reference sequence). V shed 7 bases and J shed 2 bases, with 17 bases lying between them. This CDR3 contains 15 residues. CDR3 sequence (DNA): TGTGCCAGCAACCCTTTAGGGGGACGGAACTATGGCTACACCTTC. As protein: CASNPLGGRNYGYTF.

The count of this clone is one. The rearrangement links TRBV24-1 to TRBJ1-3; 9 nucleotides align to TRBD1. With 9 bases clipped from V and 0 bases from J, the junction kept 17 bases outside the gene matches. This CDR3 region has 19 residues. Germline assignment: CDR1 KGHDR and CDR2 SFDVKD. The CDR3 bases are TGTGCCACCCGTATGGTAGGGACAGGGACCAACTTCTCTGGAAACACCATATATTTT. Its translation: CATRMVGTGTNFSGNTIYF.

This chain links TRBV20-1 with TRBJ2-1; TRBD2 matches 16 bases. Germline V CDR1 and CDR2: DFQATT, SNEGSKA (reference sequence). The V segment lost 3 bases and the J segment 8 bases; nucleotides outside the gene matches: 7. The CDR3 covers 16 residues. CDR3 sequence (DNA): TGCAGTGCTAGTGGGACTAGCGGGGGGGCCATCGATGAGCAGTTCTTC. It codes for CSASGTSGGAIDEQFF.

This clone has a single count. The CDR3 protein is CASSQEARGGKLFF. In nucleotides, the CDR3 is TGTGCCAGCAGCCAGGAGGCCCGAGGTGGAAAACTGTTTTTT. This chain connects TRBV7-9 to TRBJ1-4; no definite D call. There are 14 residues in the CDR3. The germline gives CDR1 SEHNR, CDR2 FQNEAQ (reference sequence). V gave up 5 bases and J gave up 10 bases, with 17 bases separating them.

This clone was picked up a small number of times. The rearrangement links TRBV11-3 to TRBJ1-1, with 7 bases matching TRBD1. The CDR3 runs to 20 residues. Germline V gene lookup returns CDR1 SGHNT and CDR2 YENEEA. With V trimmed by 5 bases and J by 1 base, 22 bases remained unmatched. Here the CDR3 DNA reads TGTGCCAGCAGCCGGATCGAAAGGGGGCCAAGGCCCCTGCGGAACACTGAAGCTTTCTTT. Translating it yields CASSRIERGPRPLRNTEAFF.